This TCR beta chain was sequenced for a study of regulatory T cells in long-lasting Graves disease. The TCR beta library used iRepertoire HTBI primers with Arm-PCR amplification of CDR3. TCRdb fed the multiplex PCR reads into MiXCR, producing one record per CDR3 protein. The sample contains 350,000 to 450,000 distinct CDR3 sequences, 15% of which appear only once. This sample's time point: newly diagnosed GD, antithyroid drugs for less than 3 months. Construction of the TCR library relied on RNA isolated from PBMCs. The same sample was also studied in work on T cells in Graves' hyperthyroidism and ophthalmopathy. That source adds: From stable hyperthyroidism, ophthalmopathy was set apart by a 13 V-J model.

The sequencing used peripheral blood mononuclear cells (PBMCs), collected at new diagnosis, from a patient treated with antithyroid drugs. This sequence was found in a woman in her twenties or thirties with Graves disease.

The CDR3 loop reads CASSYSQGGESYEQYF. Written as DNA, the CDR3 is TGTGCCAGCAGTTACTCCCAAGGGGGCGAAAGCTACGAGCAGTACTTC. The rearrangement links TRBV6-2 or TRBV6-3 to TRBJ2-7; 7 nucleotides align to TRBD1. CDR3 length: 16 amino acids. The V gene's germline CDR1 is MNHEY and CDR2 SVGEGT. V shed 0 bases, J shed 3 bases, and the junction held 8 bases outside the gene matches.